One sample yielded the 14 T cell receptor beta chains listed below, sequenced in a study of cytomegalovirus exposure and HLA in healthy donors. The PCR employed 60 Vbeta primers together with 13 Jbeta primers. The method was immunoSEQ multiplex PCR; TCRdb's version includes in-frame clones alone and lacks a portion of them. The data show over 250,000 clones, roughly two thirds seen once. Sequencing input: PBMCs. These receptors came from a female donor in good health and CMV-seronegative.

This clone has just a few counts. This chain uses TRBV11-2 with TRBJ2-3; weak D call: TRBD1 (6 bases). Germline V lookup: CDR1 SGHAT, CDR2 FQNNGV. V was pared by 3 bases and J by 5 bases, with 18 bases between. This CDR3 spans 16 amino acids. In DNA, the CDR3 is TGTGCCAGCAGCTTTTTCTCGCAGGGGATCGGAGATACGCAGTATTTT. Protein sequence: CASSFFSQGIGDTQYF. Filled out from reference TRBV11-2 and TRBJ2-3, the complete variable domain reads EAGVAQSPRYKIIEKRQSVAFWCNPISGHATLYWYQQILGQGPKLLIQFQNNGVVDDSQLPKDRFSAERLKGVDSTLKIQPAKLEDSAVYLCASSFFSQGIGDTQYFGPGTRLTVL.

V and J are TRBV5-4 and TRBJ1-1, with TRBD1 as a possible D gene (5 bases). The CDR3 spans 14 residues. Per the germline V gene, CDR1 is SGHNT and CDR2 is YYREEE (reference sequence). V was trimmed by 9 bases and J by 1 base, leaving 16 bases between them. The CDR3 coding sequence is TGTGCCACCGACTCCCGACAGAAGAACACTGAAGCTTTCTTT. This gives the protein CATDSRQKNTEAFF. Combining the CDR3 with reference TRBV5-4 and TRBJ1-1 gives the whole variable domain ETGVTQSPTHLIKTRGQQVTLRCSSQSGHNTVSWYQQALGQGPQFIFQYYREEENGRGNFPPRFSGLQFPNYSSELNVNALELDDSALYLCATDSRQKNTEAFFGQGTRLTVV.

This clone was counted a few times. The V and J genes are TRBV7-9 and TRBJ2-5, with TRBD1 matching over 10 bases. With the DNA end fitting TRBJ2-7 better, the J assignment may be wrong. Germline V gene lookup returns CDR1 SEHNR and CDR2 FQNEAQ (reference sequence). The CDR3 is 14 residues long. CDR3 bases: TGTGCCAGCAGCCTCGGGACAGGGGTCGGCGAGCAGTACTTC. This sequence encodes CASSLGTGVGEQYF.

The genes are TRBV11-3 and TRBJ2-5; TRBD1 agrees at 7 bases. Germline assignment: CDR1 SGHNT and CDR2 YENEEA. V was pared by 1 base and J by 4 bases, with 6 bases of the junction left unmatched. CDR3 length: 15 amino acids. The CDR3 coding sequence is TGTGCCAGCAGCTTAGCACAGGGGAAGGGAGAGACCCAGTACTTC. It encodes CASSLAQGKGETQYF.

CDR3 region: CASSFSNSYQPQHF. DNA of the CDR3: TGTGCCAGCAGCTTCTCTAACAGTTATCAGCCCCAGCATTTT. V gene TRBV5-4 combines with J gene TRBJ1-5; D is unresolved. The CDR3 consists of 14 residues. From germline, CDR1 is SGHNT and CDR2 YYREEE (reference sequence). V lost 2 bases and J lost 5, with 11 bases in between.

V gene TRBV28 combines with J gene TRBJ1-4; possible D gene TRBD1, 5 bases. This CDR3 comprises 14 residues. Germline loops: CDR1 MDHEN, CDR2 SYDVKM. Trimming left V 6 bases short and J 7 bases short, with 15 bases between. The CDR3 DNA follows: TGTGCCAGCAGCCTACAGGCCTGGAGTGAAAAACTGTTTTTT. It is translated as CASSLQAWSEKLFF. The full variable domain, with the rest looked up from reference TRBV28 and TRBJ1-4, is DVKVTQSSRYLVKRTGEKVFLECVQDMDHENMFWYRQDPGLGLRLIYFSYDVKMKEKGDIPEGYSVSREKKERFSLILESASTNQTSMYLCASSLQAWSEKLFFGSGTQLSVL.

The chain recombines TRBV7-3 with TRBJ2-1, with 10 bases identical to TRBD2. There are 15 residues in the CDR3. Looked up from germline, CDR1 is SGHTA and CDR2 is FQGTGA. Unmatched junction bases numbered 5, after V lost 5 bases and J lost 4 bases. DNA for the CDR3: TGTGCCAGCAGCCCTCTAGCGGGAGAATACAATGAGCAGTTCTTC. Protein product: CASSPLAGEYNEQFF.

The chain uses TRBV4-2 and TRBJ2-3, with 9 nucleotides matching TRBD1. This CDR3 contains 16 residues. With V trimmed by 2 bases and J by 6 bases, 9 bases remained unmatched. CDR1 is LGHNA, CDR2 YNFKEQ, per germline. The CDR3 is CASSQSTGGSRDTQYF. The CDR3 coding sequence is TGTGCCAGCAGCCAATCGACAGGGGGGTCCCGTGATACGCAGTATTTT.

The genes are TRBV29-1 and TRBJ2-7, with D maybe TRBD2 (6 bases). Per the germline V gene, CDR1 is SQVTM and CDR2 is ANQGSEA. Deletions cut 5 bases from V and 3 bases from J, with 14 bases between. The CDR3 has 13 amino acids. CDR3 protein: CSVPGLQGYEQYF. CDR3 sequence (DNA): TGCAGCGTTCCGGGACTCCAAGGCTACGAGCAGTACTTC.

J is TRBJ2-7 and V is TRBV27; 11 bases map to TRBD2. Trimming took 6 bases from V and 2 from J; bases not matched to a gene: 6. Germline V CDR1 and CDR2: MNHEY, SMNVEV (reference sequence). This CDR3 spans 15 amino acids. The CDR3 protein is CASSRGLAATYEQYF. DNA of the CDR3: TGTGCCAGCAGCCGGGGACTAGCGGCAACCTACGAGCAGTACTTC.

V is TRBV30 and J is TRBJ2-3, with 7 bases fitting TRBD1. The CDR3 extends over 12 amino acids. The ends lost 4 bases at V and 3 bases at J; junction bases unmatched: 1. CDR1 is GTSNPN and CDR2 is SVGIG in the germline V gene (reference sequence). CDR3 in amino acids: CAWNRGTDTQYF. Here the CDR3 DNA reads TGTGCCTGGAACAGGGGTACAGATACGCAGTATTTT.

The rearrangement uses TRBV19 and TRBJ1-5; TRBD1 matches 9 bases. Germline V CDR1 and CDR2: LNHDA, SQIVND (reference sequence). Losses at the gene ends were 9 bases for V and 0 bases for J; bases not matched to a gene: 3. This CDR3 is built from 14 residues. The CDR3 DNA follows: TGTGCCAGCGGGACAGGGCTTAGCAATCAGCCCCAGCATTTT. Protein product: CASGTGLSNQPQHF.

The rearrangement uses TRBV28 and TRBJ2-7; 9 bases align to TRBD1. Trimming at V came to 7 bases and at J to 5 bases, leaving 9 bases not matched to a gene. The CDR3 runs 14 residues. Germline assignment: CDR1 MDHEN and CDR2 SYDVKM. The CDR3 DNA reads TGTGCCAGCATGGCCGGGACAGGGACCCACGAGCAGTACTTC. This gives the protein CASMAGTGTHEQYF.

V and J are TRBV7-3 and TRBJ2-2; 7 bases fit TRBD2. Germline loops: CDR1 SGHTA, CDR2 FQGTGA. The CDR3 spans 13 residues. Trimming took 1 base from V and 8 from J; bases not matched to a gene: 1. The CDR3, as DNA: TGTGCCAGCAGCTTAAGCGGGGGTGGGGAGCTGTTTTTT. Translating it yields CASSLSGGGELFF.